This TCR beta chain was sequenced during a study of T cell changes during pregnancy in multiple sclerosis. CDR3 size: 15 residues. Per germline, CDR1 MGHRA and CDR2 YSYEKL. Losses at the gene ends were 1 base for V and 8 bases for J; bases not matched to a gene: 5. Profiling relied on immunoSEQ multiplex PCR, and the TCRdb table lists in-frame clones only, not all of them. The sample yields nearly 70,000 clones, about 90% seen once. The chain has TRBV4-1 and TRBJ1-6; TRBD1 matches at 7 bases. Source: peripheral blood, taken in the second trimester of pregnancy. This TCR was sampled from a female donor in good health, enrolled as a control in a pregnancy study. DNA for the CDR3: TGCGCCAGCAGCCAAGTGGGCAGGGGGGATTCACCCCTCCACTTT. It translates to CASSQVGRGDSPLHF.